This T cell receptor (beta chain) was sequenced in a study of T cell changes during pregnancy in multiple sclerosis. TCRdb's copy holds only in-frame clones and misses some; the assay was immunoSEQ multiplex PCR. The table shows approximately 92,000 clones, with more than 85% occurring only once. The CDR3 contains 13 residues. The germline V gene has CDR1 SGHRS and CDR2 YFSETQ. Trimming left V 6 bases short and J 2 bases short, with 10 bases between. The sample was peripheral blood, taken in the first trimester of pregnancy. The chain couples TRBV5-1 to TRBJ2-3, with a tentative D call TRBD2 (6 bases). The sequence was obtained from a female donor with multiple sclerosis, enrolled in a pregnancy study. The CDR3 sequence is CASNSGDTDTQYF. As DNA, the CDR3 is TGCGCCAGCAACTCGGGGGACACAGATACGCAGTATTTT. Full variable domain (rest looked up from reference TRBV5-1 and TRBJ2-3): KAGVTQTPRYLIKTRGQQVTLSCSPISGHRSVSWYQQTPGQGLQFLFEYFSETQRNKGNFPGRFSGRQFSNSRSEMNVSTLELGDSALYLCASNSGDTDTQYFGPGTRLTVL.